This TCR beta chain was identified in a study of T cell responses to AZD1222 COVID-19 vaccine. Study-wide results and limits: Seropositive status at baseline applied to only a handful of AZD1222 recipients. There were vaccine-associated CD4 TCRs across spike, dominant at 160-218 and 743-854. Donors, mostly white British, included more females; clonal diversity was possibly underestimated. In all cases, repertoires were sampled only after the peak T cell response.

Measured with immunoSEQ multiplex PCR; TCRdb has only the in-frame clones, and not every one. This table holds approximately 140,000 clones, just under 95% found once. Comments on this clone: Its antigen is as yet unknown.

The CDR3 is 16 amino acids. V shed 5 bases, J shed 9 bases, and the junction held 12 bases outside the gene matches. CDR1 and CDR2 (germline): SGHAT, FQNNGV. The V and J genes are TRBV11-2 and TRBJ2-1, with 11 bases aligning to TRBD1. Sequencing used peripheral blood, obtained 28 days after the second AZD1222 dose. This clonotype originated in an adult who received the AZD1222 COVID-19 vaccine. The CDR3 DNA reads as TGTGCCAGCAGCCGCATACCCGGGACAGGGGGACCTGAGCAGTTCTTC. It codes for CASSRIPGTGGPEQFF.